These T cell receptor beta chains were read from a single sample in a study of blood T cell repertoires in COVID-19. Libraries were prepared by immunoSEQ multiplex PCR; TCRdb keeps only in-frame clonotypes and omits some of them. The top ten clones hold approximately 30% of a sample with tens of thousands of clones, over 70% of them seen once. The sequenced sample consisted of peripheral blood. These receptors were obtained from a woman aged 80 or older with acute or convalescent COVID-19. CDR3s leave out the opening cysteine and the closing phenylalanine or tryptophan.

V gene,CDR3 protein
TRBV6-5,ASTPGLPNQPQH
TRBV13,ASSGAHYEQY
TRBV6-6,ASSFPRTGGTEAF
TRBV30,AWSPGTGGYGYT
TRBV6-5,ASSPTGSWSPLH
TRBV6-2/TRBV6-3,ASSHSPQGTGEAF
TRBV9,ASSVRQGIYNEQF
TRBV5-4,ASSRRQGPTDTQY
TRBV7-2,ASSLARAGGYNEQF
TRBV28,ASSRPGEDRGPPQH
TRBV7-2,ASSLVGGAPTDTQY
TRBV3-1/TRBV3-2,ASSQERYYGDEQF
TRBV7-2,ASSFQRERGDTQY
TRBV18,ASSPIPLGTATMYEQY